These T cell receptor beta chains were read from a single sample in a study of blood T cell repertoires in COVID-19. Clones were read by immunoSEQ multiplex PCR, and TCRdb kept only the in-frame ones, dropping some. The profile shows approximately 250,000 clones, 90% of them singletons. The specimen sequenced was PBMCs or T cells enriched from blood (not recorded which). The receptors shown here come from a woman under 40 with acute COVID-19. Both conserved end residues are part of each CDR3. The order of the fields is J gene, V gene, clone size, D gene, CDR3 protein, CDR3 DNA. D genes are given only for firm matches. Clone size is given for some rows only: seen once, a few or many times, or a class if the clone is expanded.

>TRBJ1-3|TRBV9|-|TRBD1
CASSLHRTGEAPGNTIYF
TGTGCCAGCAGCCTTCATAGGACAGGGGAGGCACCTGGAAACACCATATATTTT
>TRBJ1-6|TRBV6-4|-|-
CASSDSIGGNSPLHF
TGTGCCAGCAGTGACTCGATCGGGGGGAATTCACCCCTCCACTTT
>TRBJ1-4|TRBV30|-|TRBD1
CAWSGQGGGKLFF
TGTGCCTGGAGCGGACAGGGCGGGGGAAAACTGTTTTTT
>TRBJ1-4|TRBV2|-|-
CASSEYITATNEKLFF
TGTGCCAGCAGTGAATACATCACAGCAACTAATGAAAAACTGTTTTTT
>TRBJ2-7|TRBV7-2|-|TRBD2
CASSSELAGVVYF
TGTGCCAGCAGCTCGGAACTAGCGGGTGTGGTGTACTTC
>TRBJ2-1|TRBV3-1/TRBV3-2|-|TRBD2
CASSHGRVGRALVSYNEQFF
TGTGCCAGCAGCCATGGGAGGGTCGGGAGGGCCCTGGTTTCCTACAATGAGCAGTTCTTC
>TRBJ1-4|TRBV18|-|-
CASSPTQATNEKLFF
TGTGCCAGCTCACCAACCCAGGCAACTAATGAAAAACTGTTTTTT
>TRBJ2-1|TRBV27|-|-
CASSPFTGSNEQFF
TGTGCCAGCAGCCCCTTTACAGGGTCAAATGAGCAGTTCTTC
>TRBJ2-7|TRBV2|-|TRBD2
CASNARTSGSREQYF
TGTGCCAGCAACGCTCGGACTAGCGGGAGTCGCGAGCAGTACTTC
>TRBJ2-3|TRBV6-5|few|TRBD1
CASAEGEGADTQYF
TGTGCCAGCGCCGAGGGCGAGGGGGCGGATACGCAGTATTTT
>TRBJ2-5|TRBV25-1|-|-
CASSEQGGGETQYF
TGTGCCAGCAGTGAACAAGGGGGTGGAGAGACCCAGTACTTC
>TRBJ2-3|TRBV10-3|-|-
CAISEFGPGTRWVYF
-
>TRBJ1-6|TRBV28|once|TRBD1
CASSSTGQGRSPLHF
TGTGCCAGCAGTTCAACGGGACAGGGACGGTCACCCCTCCACTTT
>TRBJ1-1|TRBV7-2|-|-
CASSPGVRGIAEAFF
TGTGCCAGCAGCCCAGGCGTCCGGGGAATAGCTGAAGCTTTCTTT
>TRBJ2-7|TRBV3-1/TRBV3-2|once|-
CASSQYGEQYF
TGTGCCAGCAGCCAATACGGCGAGCAGTACTTC
>TRBJ2-7|TRBV27|once|-
CASSLDGINYEQYF
TGTGCCAGCAGTTTGGACGGGATAAACTACGAGCAGTACTTC
>TRBJ1-2|TRBV18|-|-
CASSPPVGGYTF
TGTGCCAGCTCACCACCCGTGGGCGGCTACACCTTC
>TRBJ1-5|TRBV6-5|-|TRBD1
CASNRDRGNQPQHF
TGTGCCAGTAACCGGGACAGGGGAAATCAGCCCCAGCATTTT
>TRBJ1-5|TRBV28|-|TRBD1
CASRPPTGDRGDNQPQHF
TGTGCCAGCAGACCCCCGACCGGGGACAGGGGGGACAATCAGCCCCAGCATTTT
>TRBJ2-5|TRBV27|-|-
CASSLGLKETQYF
TGTGCCAGCAGTTTAGGACTGAAAGAGACCCAGTACTTC